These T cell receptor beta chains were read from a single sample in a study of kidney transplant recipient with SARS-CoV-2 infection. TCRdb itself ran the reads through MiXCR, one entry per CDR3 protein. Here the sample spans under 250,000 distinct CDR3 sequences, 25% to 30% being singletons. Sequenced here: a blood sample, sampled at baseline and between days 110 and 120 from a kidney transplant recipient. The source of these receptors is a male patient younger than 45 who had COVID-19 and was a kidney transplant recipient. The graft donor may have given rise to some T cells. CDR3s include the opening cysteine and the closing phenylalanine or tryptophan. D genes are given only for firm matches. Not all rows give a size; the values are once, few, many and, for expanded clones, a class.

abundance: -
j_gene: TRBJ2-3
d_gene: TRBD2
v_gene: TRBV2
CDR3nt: TGTGCCAGCAGTCCGACTAGCGGGGGGGCCCTGGAGCAGTATTTT
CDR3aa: CASSPTSGGALEQYF

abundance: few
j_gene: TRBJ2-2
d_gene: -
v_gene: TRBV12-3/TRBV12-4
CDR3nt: TGTGCCAGCAGTTTGGCCTCTAGTAGTCCCGGGGAGCTGTTTTTT
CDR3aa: CASSLASSSPGELFF

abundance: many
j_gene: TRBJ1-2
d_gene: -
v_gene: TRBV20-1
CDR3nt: TGCAGTGCTAGAGATCTACAAAACTATGGCTACACCTTC
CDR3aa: CSARDLQNYGYTF

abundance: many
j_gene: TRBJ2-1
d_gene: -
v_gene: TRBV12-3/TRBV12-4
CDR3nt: TGTGCCAGCAGTCCCGGAGGGGAGCAGTTCTTC
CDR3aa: CASSPGGEQFF

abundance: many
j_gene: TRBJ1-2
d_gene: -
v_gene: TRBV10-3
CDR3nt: TGTGCCATCAGTGAATTGGGCGAGCGATATGGCTACACCTTC
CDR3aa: CAISELGERYGYTF

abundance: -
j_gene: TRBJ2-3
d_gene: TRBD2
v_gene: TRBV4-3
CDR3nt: TGCGCCAGCAGCCAAGATCCGTTTGCGGGAGGGCCAGATACGCAGTATTTT
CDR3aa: CASSQDPFAGGPDTQYF

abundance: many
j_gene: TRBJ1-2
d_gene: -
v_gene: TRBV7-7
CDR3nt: TGTGCCAGCAGCTGTTGGAATAAGTGCCGAAAGACCTATGGCTACACCTTC
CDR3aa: CASSCWNKCRKTYGYTF

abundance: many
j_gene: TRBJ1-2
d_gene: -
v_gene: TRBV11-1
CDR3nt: TGTGCCAGCAGCTATTACAATAAGGCTGGAAAGACCTATGGCTACACCTTC
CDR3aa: CASSYYNKAGKTYGYTF

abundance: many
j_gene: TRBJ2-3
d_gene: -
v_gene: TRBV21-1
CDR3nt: TGTGCCAGCAGGTCAGCTCTAGCTACAGTCATGCAAGATACGCAGTATTTT
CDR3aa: CASRSALATVMQDTQYF

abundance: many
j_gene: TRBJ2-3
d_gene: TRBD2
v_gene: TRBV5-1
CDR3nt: TGCGCCAGCAGCTTTATGGCGGGAGGACGGTCAGATACGCAGTATTTT
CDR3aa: CASSFMAGGRSDTQYF

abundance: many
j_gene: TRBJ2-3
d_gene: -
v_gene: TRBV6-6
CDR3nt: TGTGCCAGCAGTTACTCGAATCAAAACACAGATACGCAGTATTTT
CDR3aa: CASSYSNQNTDTQYF

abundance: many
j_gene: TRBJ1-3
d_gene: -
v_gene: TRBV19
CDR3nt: TGTGCCAGTAGTATTACGGATAACTCTGGAAACACCATATATTTT
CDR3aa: CASSITDNSGNTIYF

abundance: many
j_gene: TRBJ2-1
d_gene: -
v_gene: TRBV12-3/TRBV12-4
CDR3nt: TGTGCCAGCAGCCCCTGGGACTTCAGCTCCTACAATGAGCAGTTCTTC
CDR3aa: CASSPWDFSSYNEQFF

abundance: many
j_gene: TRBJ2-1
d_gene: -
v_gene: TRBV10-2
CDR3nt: TGCGCCAGCAGTGAGTCCGGACCGCGGGCGTTCTTC
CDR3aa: CASSESGPRAFF

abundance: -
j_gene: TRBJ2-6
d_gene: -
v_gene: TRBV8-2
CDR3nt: TGTGGCAGAAGACAAAGGATAACACAAAGTCGGGCCAGCGTCCTGACTTTC
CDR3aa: CGRRQRITQSRASVLTF

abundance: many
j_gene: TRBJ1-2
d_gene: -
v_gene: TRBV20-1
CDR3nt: TGCAGTGCTAGAGATGTACAGGGAAAAGACTATGGCTACACCTTC
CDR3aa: CSARDVQGKDYGYTF

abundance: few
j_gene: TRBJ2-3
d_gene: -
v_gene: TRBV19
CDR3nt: TGTGCCAGTAGTATTTTCCCTCGGGACGGATACACAGATACGCAGTATTTT
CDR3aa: CASSIFPRDGYTDTQYF

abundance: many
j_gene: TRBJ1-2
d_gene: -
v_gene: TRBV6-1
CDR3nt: TGTGCCAGCAGTACCATGGTCTCTATGCGAAAGACCTATGGCTACACCTTC
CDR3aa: CASSTMVSMRKTYGYTF

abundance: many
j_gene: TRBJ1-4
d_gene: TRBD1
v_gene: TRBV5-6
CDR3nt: TGTGCCAGCAGCTTGAATACAGGGGGTAATTTTGTTGAAAAACTGTTTTTT
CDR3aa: CASSLNTGGNFVEKLFF

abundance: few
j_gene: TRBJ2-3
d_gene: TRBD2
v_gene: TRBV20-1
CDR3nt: TGCAGTGCTAGATTAGCGGGAGGGAGAGATACGCAGTATTTT
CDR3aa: CSARLAGGRDTQYF

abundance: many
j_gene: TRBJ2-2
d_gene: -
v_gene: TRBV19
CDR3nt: TGTGCCAGTACGGTCGGTCTTTACACCGGGGAGCTGTTTTTT
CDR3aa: CASTVGLYTGELFF

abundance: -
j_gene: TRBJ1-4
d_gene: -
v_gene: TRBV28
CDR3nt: TGTGCCAGCAAGTTGCACGGGGCACATAATGAAAAACTGTTTTTT
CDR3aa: CASKLHGAHNEKLFF

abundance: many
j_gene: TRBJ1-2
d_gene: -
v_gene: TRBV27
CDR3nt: TGTGCCAGCAGTTTTACCAGGAGGGGTGGCTACACCTTC
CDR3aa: CASSFTRRGGYTF

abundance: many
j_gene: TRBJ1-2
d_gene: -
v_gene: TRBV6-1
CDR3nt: TGTGCCAGCAGTGAAATAGCGGAATGTAGAAAGACCTATGGCTACACCTTC
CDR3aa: CASSEIAECRKTYGYTF

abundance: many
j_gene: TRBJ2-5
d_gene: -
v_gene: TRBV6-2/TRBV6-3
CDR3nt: TGTGCCAGCAGTTACTTGAGGTGGGGGCAAGAGACCCAGTACTTC
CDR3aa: CASSYLRWGQETQYF

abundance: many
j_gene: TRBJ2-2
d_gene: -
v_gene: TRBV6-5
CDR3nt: TGTGCCAGCAGTTACGTAGGTCCGGGCGCGAACACCGGGGAGCTGTTTTTT
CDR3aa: CASSYVGPGANTGELFF

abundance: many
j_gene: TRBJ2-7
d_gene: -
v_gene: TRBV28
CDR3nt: TGTGCCAGCAGTTTAACCGGGACACTATCATACGAGCAGTACTTC
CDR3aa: CASSLTGTLSYEQYF

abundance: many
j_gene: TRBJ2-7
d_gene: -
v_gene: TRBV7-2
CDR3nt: TGTGCCAGCAGCTATAGAGCGTGGGGACCCTACGAGCAGTACTTC
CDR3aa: CASSYRAWGPYEQYF

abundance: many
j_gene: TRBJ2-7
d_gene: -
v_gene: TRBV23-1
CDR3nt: TGCGCCAGCAGTCAAGGTTACAGGGAGGGGGTCGAGCAGTACTTC
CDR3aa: CASSQGYREGVEQYF

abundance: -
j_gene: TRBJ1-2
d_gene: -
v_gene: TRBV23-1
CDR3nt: TGCGCCAGCAGTCACGCAACGCTACGCAGAAAGACCTATGGCTACACCTTC
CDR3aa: CASSHATLRRKTYGYTF

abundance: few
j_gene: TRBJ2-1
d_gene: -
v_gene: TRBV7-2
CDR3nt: TGTGCCAGCAGCTTCACGGGGGTTCCTGAGCAGTTCTTC
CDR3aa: CASSFTGVPEQFF

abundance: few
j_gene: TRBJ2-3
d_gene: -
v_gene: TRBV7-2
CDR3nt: TGTGCCAGCAGCTTAGCGGGGGTTTCAGCAGATACGCAGTATTTT
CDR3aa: CASSLAGVSADTQYF

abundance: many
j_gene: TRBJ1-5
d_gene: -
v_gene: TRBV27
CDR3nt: TGTGCCAGCAGTTTAAATCCAGATTATCAGCCCCAGCATTTT
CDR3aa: CASSLNPDYQPQHF

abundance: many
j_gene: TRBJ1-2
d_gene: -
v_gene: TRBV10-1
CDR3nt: TGCGCCAGCAGTCGGGTAGGAAGATCGCGAAAGACCTATGGCTACACCTTC
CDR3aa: CASSRVGRSRKTYGYTF

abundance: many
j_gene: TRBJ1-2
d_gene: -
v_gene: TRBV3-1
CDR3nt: TGTGCCAGCAGCAAGTTAACCACCCTTCGAAAGACCTATGGCTACACCTTC
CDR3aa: CASSKLTTLRKTYGYTF

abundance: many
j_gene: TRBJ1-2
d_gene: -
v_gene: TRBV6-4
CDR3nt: TGTGCCAGCAGTATTCGGGACTCACACGGAAAGACCTATGGCTACACCTTC
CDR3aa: CASSIRDSHGKTYGYTF

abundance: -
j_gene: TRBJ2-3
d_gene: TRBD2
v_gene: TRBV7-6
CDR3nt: TGTGCCAGCAGCTTAGCGACTAGCGGCGGCACAGATACGCAGTATTTT
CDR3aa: CASSLATSGGTDTQYF

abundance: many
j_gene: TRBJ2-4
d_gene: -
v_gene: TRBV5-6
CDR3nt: TGTGCCAGCAGCTTGGTACAAATTGAGCAGTACTTC
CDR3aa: CASSLVQIEQYF

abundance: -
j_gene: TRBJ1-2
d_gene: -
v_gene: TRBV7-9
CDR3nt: TGTGCCAGCAGCGTCAAATTATACCATGGAAAGACCTATGGCTGCACCTTC
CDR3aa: CASSVKLYHGKTYGCTF

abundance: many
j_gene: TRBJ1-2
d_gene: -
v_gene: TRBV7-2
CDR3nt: TGTGCCAGCAGCAGCGACGCCAGAGACGGAAAGACCTATGGCTACACCTTC
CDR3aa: CASSSDARDGKTYGYTF

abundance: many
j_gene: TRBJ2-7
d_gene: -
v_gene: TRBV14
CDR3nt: TGTGCCAGCACCCCAACCGCGACCGCTGCCGGCGAGCAGTACTTC
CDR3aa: CASTPTATAAGEQYF

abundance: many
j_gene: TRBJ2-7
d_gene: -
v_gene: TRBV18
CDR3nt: TGTGCCAGCTCACCAGTCGGGCGGGACATGGGATCCTACGAGCAGTACTTC
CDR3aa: CASSPVGRDMGSYEQYF

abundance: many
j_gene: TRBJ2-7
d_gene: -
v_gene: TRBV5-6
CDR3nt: TGTGCCAGCAGCTTGACGGAGGGAAACACCTACGAGCAGTACTTC
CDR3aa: CASSLTEGNTYEQYF

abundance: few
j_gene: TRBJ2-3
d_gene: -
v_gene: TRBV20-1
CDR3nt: TGCAGTGCTGGGCAAGGAGTTTTGGGCACAGATACGCAGTATTTT
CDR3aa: CSAGQGVLGTDTQYF

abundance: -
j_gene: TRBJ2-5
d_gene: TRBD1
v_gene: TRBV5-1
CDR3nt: TGCGCCAGCAGTTTCACAGGGGAAGAGACCCAGTACTTC
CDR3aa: CASSFTGEETQYF

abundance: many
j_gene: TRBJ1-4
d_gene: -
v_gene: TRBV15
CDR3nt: TGTGCCACCAGCCAGGACAGTACTACTGAAAAACTGTTTTTT
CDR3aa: CATSQDSTTEKLFF

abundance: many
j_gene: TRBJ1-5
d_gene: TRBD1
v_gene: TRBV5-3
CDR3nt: TGTGCCAGAAGCTTTTTCAGACAGGGGTTCGGCAATCAGCCCCAGCATTTT
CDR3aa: CARSFFRQGFGNQPQHF